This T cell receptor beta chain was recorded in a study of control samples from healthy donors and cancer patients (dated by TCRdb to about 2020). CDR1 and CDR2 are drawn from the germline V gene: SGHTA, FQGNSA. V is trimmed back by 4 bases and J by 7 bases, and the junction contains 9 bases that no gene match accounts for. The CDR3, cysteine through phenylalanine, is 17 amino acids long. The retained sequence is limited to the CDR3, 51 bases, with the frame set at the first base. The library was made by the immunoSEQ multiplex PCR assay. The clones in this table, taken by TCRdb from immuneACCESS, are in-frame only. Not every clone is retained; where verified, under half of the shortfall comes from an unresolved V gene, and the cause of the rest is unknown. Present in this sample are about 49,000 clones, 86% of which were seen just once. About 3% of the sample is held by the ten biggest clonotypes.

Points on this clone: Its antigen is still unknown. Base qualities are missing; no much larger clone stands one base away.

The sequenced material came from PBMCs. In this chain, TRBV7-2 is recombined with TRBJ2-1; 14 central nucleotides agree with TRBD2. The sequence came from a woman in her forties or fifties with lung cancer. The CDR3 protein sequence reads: CASSSRLAGGPVNEQFF. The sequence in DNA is TGTGCCAGCAGCTCCAGACTAGCGGGGGGGCCAGTAAATGAGCAGTTCTTC.